The clone carrying this T cell receptor (beta chain) was seen ten or more times. Its antigen is unidentified. A read error may produce the germline difference seen at one junction end. These data originate in a study of tumor-infiltrating lymphocytes in primary liver carcinoma. Across the whole study: Ranging in age from 30 to 69 years, the patients were men and women. Overall study findings and caveats: Between tumor regions, pairs overlapped more than tumor-adjacent and tumor-blood pairs did. When set against blood, tumors had a significantly higher top-250-clone fraction (p = 0.039).

CDR1 is LGHNA and CDR2 is YNFKEQ in the germline V gene. The CDR3 runs 17 residues. Both RNA and DNA were isolated together from around 20-30 mg of bulk tissue that had not been sorted. The study enrolled treatment-naive patients with chronic HBV infection. cDNA specific to TCR beta was made from roughly 500 ng of total RNA, with a constant-region primer employed for priming. Each TCR beta library was derived from three nested multiplex PCR rounds that employed slightly modified ARM-PCR. Forward primers for TRBV1-TRBV30 and a C-beta reverse primer served the first two PCR rounds, at about 9 cycles each. TCRdb re-called the multiplex PCR reads through MiXCR, storing one row per CDR3 protein. The sample has about 30,000 distinct CDR3 sequences; roughly 70% are singletons.

Source material: liver tumor tissue from sampling region 3. The subset here: tumor region T3, left-lateral pole. The chain carries TRBV4-2 and TRBJ2-5; 8 bases are shared with TRBD2. The TCR comes from a woman aged 25-40 years with primary liver carcinoma and hepatitis B virus infection. The CDR3 region is CTSSQTGTRNVPETQYF. CDR3 coding DNA: TGTACCAGCAGCCAAACCGGGACTAGGAATGTCCCAGAGACCCAGTACTTC.